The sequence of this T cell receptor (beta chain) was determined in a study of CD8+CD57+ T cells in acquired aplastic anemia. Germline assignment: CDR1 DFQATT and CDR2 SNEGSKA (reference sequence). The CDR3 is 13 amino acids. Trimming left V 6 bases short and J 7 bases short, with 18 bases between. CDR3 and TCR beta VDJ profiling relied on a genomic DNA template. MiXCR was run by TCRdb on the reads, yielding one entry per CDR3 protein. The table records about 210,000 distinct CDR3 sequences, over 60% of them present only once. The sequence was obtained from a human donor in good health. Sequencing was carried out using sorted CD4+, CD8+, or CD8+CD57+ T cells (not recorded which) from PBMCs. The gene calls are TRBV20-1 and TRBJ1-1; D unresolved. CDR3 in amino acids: CSAPPPGMSEAFF. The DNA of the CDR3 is TGCAGTGCCCCACCCCCAGGCATGAGTGAAGCTTTCTTT.